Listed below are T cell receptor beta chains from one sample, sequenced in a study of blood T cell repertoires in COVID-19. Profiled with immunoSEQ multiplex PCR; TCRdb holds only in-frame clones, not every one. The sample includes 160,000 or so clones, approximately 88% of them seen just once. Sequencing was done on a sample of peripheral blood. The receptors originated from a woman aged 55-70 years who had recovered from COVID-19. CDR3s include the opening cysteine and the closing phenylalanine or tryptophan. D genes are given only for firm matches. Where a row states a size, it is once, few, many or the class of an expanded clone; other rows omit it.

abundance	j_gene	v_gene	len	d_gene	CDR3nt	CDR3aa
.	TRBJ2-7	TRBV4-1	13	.	TGCGCCAGCAGCCATGCCGGGGGCTACGAGCAGTACTTC	CASSHAGGYEQYF
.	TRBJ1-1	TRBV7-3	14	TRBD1	TGTGCCAGCAGCCTAATGGGACAGGGTAGTGAAGCTTTCTTT	CASSLMGQGSEAFF
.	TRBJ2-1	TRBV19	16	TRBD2	TGTGCCAGTAGTTTTAGCGGGGGGGCCCCCTACAATGAGCAGTTCTTC	CASSFSGGAPYNEQFF
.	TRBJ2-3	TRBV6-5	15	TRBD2	TGTGCCAGCAGGGGACTAGCGGGGGGCCCCGATACGCAGTATTTT	CASRGLAGGPDTQYF
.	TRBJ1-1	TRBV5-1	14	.	TGCGCCAGCAGCTTGGTGTGGACAGCCGATGAAGCTTTCTTT	CASSLVWTADEAFF
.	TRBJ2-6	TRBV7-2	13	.	TGTGCCAGCAGCTTTCAGGGGGCCAACGTCCTGACTTTC	CASSFQGANVLTF
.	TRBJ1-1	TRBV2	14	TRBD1	TGTGCCAGCAAGGGACAGGGGTTGAACACTGAAGCTTTCTTT	CASKGQGLNTEAFF
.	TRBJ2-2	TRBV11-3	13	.	TGTGCCAGCAGCTTAGTCTACACCGGGGAGCTGTTTTTT	CASSLVYTGELFF
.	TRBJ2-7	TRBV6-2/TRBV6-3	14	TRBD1	TGTGCCAGCAGTCGACAGGGGTTGAGCTACGAGCAGTACTTC	CASSRQGLSYEQYF
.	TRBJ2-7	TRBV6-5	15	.	TGTGCCAGCAGTTACGGTCTGGGACAAGCCTACGAGCAGTACTTC	CASSYGLGQAYEQYF
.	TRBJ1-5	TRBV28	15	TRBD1	TGTGCCAGCAGGTCCGGGACAGTTCGCAATCAGCCCCAGCATTTT	CASRSGTVRNQPQHF
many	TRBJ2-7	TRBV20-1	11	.	TGCAGTGCTAGGGGGGCTGAGTGGCAGTACTTC	CSARGAEWQYF
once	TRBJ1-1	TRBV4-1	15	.	TGCGCCAGCAGCCAAGAGGGCTTCGAGAACACTGAAGCTTTCTTT	CASSQEGFENTEAFF
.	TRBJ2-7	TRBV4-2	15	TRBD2	TGTGCCAGCAGCCAAGGGCTAGCGGGGGAGTACGAGCAGTACTTC	CASSQGLAGEYEQYF
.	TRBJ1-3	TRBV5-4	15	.	TGTGCCAGCAGCATCGGACAGCCCTCTGGAAACACCATATATTTT	CASSIGQPSGNTIYF
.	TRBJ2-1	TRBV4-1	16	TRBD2	TGCGCCAGCGTGCACGGGGGACTAGCGGCCACCAATGAGCAGTTCTTC	CASVHGGLAATNEQFF
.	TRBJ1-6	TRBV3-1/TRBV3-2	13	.	TGTGCCAGCAGCCAGTACAGAGTTTCACCCCTCCACTTT	CASSQYRVSPLHF
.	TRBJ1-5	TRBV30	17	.	TGTGCCTGGAGTACAGGGTTCCCACGATATAGCAATCAGCCCCAGCATTTT	CAWSTGFPRYSNQPQHF
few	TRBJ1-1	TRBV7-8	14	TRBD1	TGTGCCAGCAGCTCCGGACAGGTGAACACTGAAGCTTTCTTT	CASSSGQVNTEAFF
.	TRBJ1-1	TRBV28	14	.	TGTGCCAGCAGTTTAGGCCAGTGGAACACTGAAGCTTTCTTT	CASSLGQWNTEAFF
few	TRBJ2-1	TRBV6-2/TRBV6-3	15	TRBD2	TGTGCCAGCAGTGCCACTGCGGGGGGTATAGCTGAGCAGTTCTTC	CASSATAGGIAEQFF
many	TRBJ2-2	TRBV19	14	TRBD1	TGTGCCAGTAGTACTAGGACAGGCAGCTGGGAGCTGTTTTTT	CASSTRTGSWELFF
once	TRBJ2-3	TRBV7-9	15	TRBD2	TGTGCCAGCAGCTTAGAACTAGCGGGGGCGGATACGCAGTATTTT	CASSLELAGADTQYF
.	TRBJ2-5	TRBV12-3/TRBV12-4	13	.	TGTGCCAGCAACCCGGGGGGCTCGGAGACCCAGTACTTC	CASNPGGSETQYF
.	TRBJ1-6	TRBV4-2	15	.	TGTGCCAGCAGCCAAGAGGGCAGGGAAAATTCACCCCTCCACTTT	CASSQEGRENSPLHF
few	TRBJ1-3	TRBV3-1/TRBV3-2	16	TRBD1	TGTGCCAGCAGCCCTTCCCGACAGGGGCCTGGAAACACCATATATTTT	CASSPSRQGPGNTIYF
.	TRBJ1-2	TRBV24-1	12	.	TGTGCCACCAGTGATTTTGGGCTTTTCTACACCTTC	CATSDFGLFYTF
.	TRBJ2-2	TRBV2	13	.	TGTGCCAGCAGTGAAATGGGGCCCGGGGAGCTGTTTTTT	CASSEMGPGELFF
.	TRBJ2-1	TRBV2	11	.	TGTGCCAGCCTATATTACAATGAGCAGTTCTTC	CASLYYNEQFF
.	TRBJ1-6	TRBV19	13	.	TGTGCCAGTAAGCGGCAGGCAAATTCACCCCTCCACTTT	CASKRQANSPLHF
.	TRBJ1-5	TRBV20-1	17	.	TGCAGTGCTAGTGTTGGCTCCTTGGGGCAAGGCAATCAGCCCCAGCATTTT	CSASVGSLGQGNQPQHF
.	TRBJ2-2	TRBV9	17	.	TGTGCCAGCAGCGCAGGGGCTATGGGGGCAGGGACCGGGGAGCTGTTTTTT	CASSAGAMGAGTGELFF
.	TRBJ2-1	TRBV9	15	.	TGTGCCAGCAGCGTGGGGGGAGTCCATCATAATGAGCAGTTCTTC	CASSVGGVHHNEQFF
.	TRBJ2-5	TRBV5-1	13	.	TGCGCCAGCAGCCCCTCCTCCCAAGAGACCCAGTACTTC	CASSPSSQETQYF
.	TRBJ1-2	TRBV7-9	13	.	TGTGCCAGCAGCTTCGGACAGTACTATGGCTACACCTTC	CASSFGQYYGYTF
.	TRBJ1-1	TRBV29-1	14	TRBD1	TGCAGCGGCTGGACAGGGGGATCGGGGACTGAAGCTTTCTTT	CSGWTGGSGTEAFF
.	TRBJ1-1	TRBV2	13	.	TGTGCCAGCAGTGAAGGAGAGGTCACTGAAGCTTTCTTT	CASSEGEVTEAFF
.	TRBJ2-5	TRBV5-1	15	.	TGCGCCAGCAGCTTATTAGGGGAGGTGAGGGAGACCCAGTACTTC	CASSLLGEVRETQYF
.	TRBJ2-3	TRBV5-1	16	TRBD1	TGCGCCAGCAGCTTGGGGGACAGGGGGCGGGCAGATACGCAGTATTTT	CASSLGDRGRADTQYF
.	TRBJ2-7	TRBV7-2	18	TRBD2	TGTGCCAGCAGCCCGGGACTAGCGGGGGGGCTTAGCTCCTACGAGCAGTACTTC	CASSPGLAGGLSSYEQYF
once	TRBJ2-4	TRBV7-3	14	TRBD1	TGTGCCAGCAGCAAGGGACAGGGGGAAAACATTCAGTACTTC	CASSKGQGENIQYF
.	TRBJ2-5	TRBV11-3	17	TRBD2	TGTGCCAGCAGCCCCCCCCGCGGGACTAGCGGTCAAGAGACCCAGTACTTC	CASSPPRGTSGQETQYF
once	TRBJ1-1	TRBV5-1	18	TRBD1	TGCGCCAGCAGCTTCCGTACCTTACAGGGGCGCATATACACTGAAGCTTTCTTT	CASSFRTLQGRIYTEAFF
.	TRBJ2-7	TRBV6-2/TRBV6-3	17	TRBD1	TGTGCCAGCAGTTACCGCCGGGGACAGGGGAGTTCCTACGAGCAGTACTTC	CASSYRRGQGSSYEQYF
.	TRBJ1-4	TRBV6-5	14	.	TGTGCCAGCAGGCGGGGGGTGGTTGAGGGAAAACTGTTTTTT	CASRRGVVEGKLFF
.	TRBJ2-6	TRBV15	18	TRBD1	TGTGCCACCAGCCGAGACAGGGGAGATTACTCTGGGGCCAACGTCCTGACTTTC	CATSRDRGDYSGANVLTF
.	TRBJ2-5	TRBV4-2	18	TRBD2	TGTGCCAGCAAACAAGGGACTAGCGGGGGCTGGTACCAAGAGACCCAGTACTTC	CASKQGTSGGWYQETQYF
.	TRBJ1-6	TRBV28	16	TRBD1	TGTGCCAGCGGGGGACAGCCAGGAGGCTATAATTCACCCCTCCACTTT	CASGGQPGGYNSPLHF
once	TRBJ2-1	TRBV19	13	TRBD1	TGTGCCAGTATCGGGACAGTTTACAATGAGCAGTTCTTC	CASIGTVYNEQFF
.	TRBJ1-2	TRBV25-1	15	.	TGTGCCAGCAGTGAGCGAACAGAAAGGGGCTATGGCTACACCTTC	CASSERTERGYGYTF
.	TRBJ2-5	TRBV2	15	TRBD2	TGTGCCAGCAGTTCCGGGACTAGCGGGGTGGAGACCCAGTACTTC	CASSSGTSGVETQYF
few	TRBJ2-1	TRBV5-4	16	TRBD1	TGTGCCAGCAGCTTGGGGGGACAGGGGGCCTACAATGAGCAGTTCTTC	CASSLGGQGAYNEQFF
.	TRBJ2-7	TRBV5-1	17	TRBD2	TGCGCCAGCAGCTTGTCGCCTAGCGGGCGGAGCTCCTACGAGCAGTACTTC	CASSLSPSGRSSYEQYF
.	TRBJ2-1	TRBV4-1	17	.	TGCGCCAGCAGCCAATCACGTGGGGCTGCCCAGTCGCGTGAGCAGTTCTTC	CASSQSRGAAQSREQFF
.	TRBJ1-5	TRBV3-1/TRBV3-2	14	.	TGTGCCAGCAGCCAGGGAGGGTTGAGTCAGCCCCAGCATTTT	CASSQGGLSQPQHF
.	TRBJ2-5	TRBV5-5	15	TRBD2	TGTGCCAGCAGCTTTAGCGGGGGACCCCAAGAGACCCAGTACTTC	CASSFSGGPQETQYF
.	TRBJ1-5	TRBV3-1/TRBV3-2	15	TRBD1	TGTGCCAGCAGCCAAAATGGACAGGGCAGTCAGCCCCAGCATTTT	CASSQNGQGSQPQHF
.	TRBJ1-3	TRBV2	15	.	TGTGCCAGCAGTGTTATACAGGGTACTGGAAACACCATATATTTT	CASSVIQGTGNTIYF
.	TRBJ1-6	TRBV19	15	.	TGTGCCAGTAGTAGGGACACTCTTGGAGGTTCACCCCTCCACTTT	CASSRDTLGGSPLHF
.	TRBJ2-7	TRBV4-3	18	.	TGCGCCAGCAGCCCATCGGCTCAGGGGCTCCTAGACTCCTACGAGCAGTACTTC	CASSPSAQGLLDSYEQYF